One sample yielded the 12 T cell receptor beta chains listed below, sequenced in a study of blood T cell repertoires in COVID-19. TCRdb keeps only in-frame clones here, not all; method: immunoSEQ multiplex PCR. Seen here are about 110,000 clones, 75% to 90% observed once, and the top ten hold 18%. Sequenced material: peripheral blood. Source of these receptors: a woman aged 60-75 years with acute or convalescent COVID-19.

V gene TRBV11-3 combines with J gene TRBJ2-5; 8 bases are a match to TRBD1. The CDR3 spans 16 residues. The V and J ends lost 5 bases and 5 bases, in that order; junction bases with no gene match: 13. Germline assignment: CDR1 SGHNT and CDR2 YENEEA. The CDR3 loop is CASSQTIGQGRETQYF. The CDR3 DNA follows: TGTGCCAGCAGCCAAACCATTGGACAGGGCCGGGAGACCCAGTACTTC.

This chain links TRBV11-2 with TRBJ2-4; D gene ambiguous. The CDR3 loop spans 14 amino acids. V was cut by 5 bases and J by 1 base, with 9 bases left in between. Germline V gives CDR1 SGHAT, CDR2 FQNNGV. CDR3 sequence: CASSQDGAKNIQYF. In nucleotides, the CDR3 is TGTGCCAGCAGCCAGGATGGGGCCAAAAACATTCAGTACTTC.

The J gene is TRBJ1-2, the V gene TRBV28, with D possibly TRBD1 on 6 matching bases. Trimming removed 7 bases at V and 5 bases at J, with 14 bases between. Germline CDR1 reads MDHEN; CDR2 reads SYDVKM. The CDR3 has 13 residues. CDR3 sequence: CASIQDRAYGYTF. The CDR3 DNA is TGTGCCAGCATCCAGGACAGAGCTTATGGCTACACCTTC.

The rearrangement links TRBV28 to TRBJ1-6, with D hard to call. The CDR3 is made up of 14 amino acids. The germline CDR1 and CDR2 sequences are MDHEN and SYDVKM. Trimming removed 7 bases from V and 4 bases from J, with 11 bases in between. The CDR3 DNA reads TGTGCCAGCACCCTACGGGGATATAATTCACCCCTCCACTTT. Amino acid sequence: CASTLRGYNSPLHF.

The chain uses TRBV6-5 and TRBJ1-2, with TRBD1 matching over 7 bases. The CDR3 has 14 residues. The V gene end was trimmed by 6 bases and the J gene end by 3 bases; junction bases not matched to a gene: 7. From germline, CDR1 is MNHEY and CDR2 SVGAGI. CDR3 coding DNA: TGTGCCAGCAGCCGAGGGGGCAGGGACTATGGCTACACCTTC. As protein: CASSRGGRDYGYTF.

The chain links TRBV28 to TRBJ1-2, with 7 positions matching TRBD1. Looked up from germline, CDR1 is MDHEN and CDR2 is SYDVKM. V shed 6 bases and J 7 bases; nucleotides not matched to a gene: 14. The CDR3 covers 15 residues. CDR3 loop: CASRLSDRPLSGYTF. In DNA form, the CDR3 reads TGTGCCAGCAGGCTATCGGACAGGCCACTGAGTGGCTACACCTTC.

The rearrangement links TRBV24-1 to TRBJ2-3, with D maybe TRBD1 (7 bases). Trimming removed 4 bases from V and 8 bases from J, with 15 bases in between. Germline CDR1 and CDR2: KGHDR and SFDVKD. The length of the CDR3 is 14 residues. This CDR3 reads CATSEAYRGGTQYF. In DNA form, the CDR3 reads TGTGCCACCAGTGAAGCATACAGGGGAGGTACGCAGTATTTT.

As for this clone: The sample carries other DNA sequences with the same CDR3. The chain joins TRBV3-1 (or the pseudogene TRBV3-2) to TRBJ1-4; 7 nucleotides match TRBD1. Germline values: CDR1 LGHDT, CDR2 YNNKEL (reference sequence). J gave up 8 bases and V 1 base, and 4 bases lay outside the gene matches. The CDR3 consists of 14 residues. Here the CDR3 DNA reads TGTGCCAGCAGCCAAGGACAGGGTCGCGAAAAACTGTTTTTT. It is translated as CASSQGQGREKLFF.

This clone showed up just once. This chain joins TRBV7-9 and TRBJ1-2; 10 nucleotides agree with TRBD1. Germline V gives CDR1 SEHNR, CDR2 FQNEAQ (reference sequence). V shed 5 bases and J 2 bases; nucleotides not matched to a gene: 8. The CDR3 runs 16 residues. CDR3 residues: CASSPHGTGENYGYTF. The DNA of the CDR3 is TGTGCCAGCAGCCCCCACGGGACAGGGGAAAACTATGGCTACACCTTC.

In nucleotides, the CDR3 is TGTGCCAGCAGCTTAGTGGGGGGGCTAGCGGGGAACCAAGAGACCCAGTACTTC. Translating it yields CASSLVGGLAGNQETQYF. V and J are TRBV11-2 and TRBJ2-5; 9 nucleotides align to TRBD2. The CDR3 sequence is 18 residues long. Germline CDR1 reads SGHAT; CDR2 reads FQNNGV. The V and J ends lost 1 base and 0 bases, in that order; junction bases with no gene match: 9. The full variable domain, in which reference TRBV11-2 and TRBJ2-5 provide the parts outside the CDR3, is EAGVAQSPRYKIIEKRQSVAFWCNPISGHATLYWYQQILGQGPKLLIQFQNNGVVDDSQLPKDRFSAERLKGVDSTLKIQPAKLEDSAVYLCASSLVGGLAGNQETQYFGPGTRLLVL.

The chain joins TRBV27 to TRBJ2-7, with D perhaps matching TRBD2 (5 bases). The CDR3 length is 16 residues. In germline, CDR1 is MNHEY, CDR2 SMNVEV (reference sequence). With 0 bases removed from V and 3 bases from J, the gap between germline ends came to 15 bases. The CDR3 is CASSLSRASGYYEQYF. The CDR3 DNA sequence: TGTGCCAGCAGTTTATCGCGGGCCAGCGGTTACTACGAGCAGTACTTC.

The rearrangement joins TRBV24-1 to TRBJ2-1; TRBD2 agrees at 7 bases. The germline gives CDR1 KGHDR, CDR2 SFDVKD. Unmatched junction bases numbered 4, after V lost 5 bases and J lost 4 bases. The length of the CDR3 is 14 residues. CDR3 DNA: TGTGCCACCAGTGGGCGGGAGCTATACAATGAGCAGTTCTTC. Encoded protein: CATSGRELYNEQFF.